Listed below are T cell receptor beta chains from one sample, sequenced in a study of blood T cell repertoires in COVID-19. Sequencing was performed with immunoSEQ multiplex PCR; in TCRdb, only in-frame clones are kept and a portion is missing. The sample has under 100,000 clones, around four fifths seen once; the top ten hold roughly 12%. The source material was peripheral blood. These receptors were obtained from a woman in her 70s with active or convalescent COVID-19. Each CDR3 is given with its conserved first and last residue. The D gene is left open where the match is weak. Where a row states a size, it is once, few, many or the class of an expanded clone; other rows omit it.

D gene	clone size	V gene	J gene	CDR3 protein	CDR3 DNA
NA	NA	TRBV27	TRBJ1-5	CASSLFPGSQPQHF	TGTGCCAGCAGTTTATTCCCGGGTTCTCAGCCCCAGCATTTT
TRBD1	NA	TRBV19	TRBJ1-1	CASSIQGAAGTEAFF	TGTGCCAGTAGTATACAGGGGGCTGCGGGCACTGAAGCTTTCTTT
TRBD1	few	TRBV2	TRBJ1-3	CATSGGTGNTIYF	TGTGCCACTTCAGGGGGCACTGGAAACACCATATATTTT
NA	NA	TRBV7-2	TRBJ2-3	CASSPGASSRTDTQYF	TGTGCCAGCAGCCCGGGCGCTAGCAGCCGCACAGATACGCAGTATTTT
TRBD2	NA	TRBV7-9	TRBJ2-3	CASSLARTSGGATDTQYF	TGTGCCAGCAGCTTAGCCCGGACTAGCGGGGGGGCCACAGATACGCAGTATTTT
NA	once	TRBV11-2	TRBJ1-2	CASSLTPGLRGYTF	TGTGCCAGCAGCTTAACACCAGGGTTGCGAGGCTACACCTTC
NA	NA	TRBV7-2	TRBJ2-7	CASSLLRGAPYEQYF	TGTGCCAGCAGCTTATTACGGGGGGCCCCCTACGAGCAGTACTTC
NA	NA	TRBV29-1	TRBJ1-1	CSVSRGAEAFF	TGCAGCGTCTCCCGGGGGGCTGAAGCTTTCTTT
TRBD1	NA	TRBV5-1	TRBJ1-2	CASRPTGECNGYTF	TGCGCCAGCAGGCCTACAGGGGAATGTAACGGCTACACCTTC
TRBD1	NA	TRBV6-5	TRBJ2-7	CASRGTVPYEQYF	TGTGCCAGCAGGGGGACAGTTCCCTACGAGCAGTACTTC
NA	NA	TRBV18	TRBJ1-3	CASSPTVDTSGNTIYF	TGTGCCAGCTCACCAACAGTCGACACGTCTGGAAACACCATATATTTT
NA	NA	TRBV5-5	TRBJ2-7	CASSRSVEIPYEQYF	TGTGCCAGCAGCCGTTCCGTCGAGATCCCCTACGAGCAGTACTTC
TRBD1	NA	TRBV28	TRBJ1-2	CASSLPTGGYGYTF	TGTGCCAGCAGTTTGCCGACAGGGGGTTATGGCTACACCTTC
NA	NA	TRBV5-8	TRBJ1-4	CASSSRVLGKLFF	TGTGCCAGCAGCTCCAGGGTCCTTGGGAAACTGTTTTTT
TRBD1	NA	TRBV4-1	TRBJ1-2	CASSPGQGFFYGYTF	TGCGCCAGCAGCCCGGGACAGGGGTTTTTCTATGGCTACACCTTC
TRBD1	few	TRBV4-1	TRBJ1-2	CASSQGQGSIYGYTF	TGCGCCAGCAGCCAAGGACAGGGCTCGATCTATGGCTACACCTTC
TRBD2	NA	TRBV5-1	TRBJ2-1	CASSFRRGVIYNEQFF	TGCGCCAGCAGCTTTCGGCGGGGGGTCATCTACAATGAGCAGTTCTTC
NA	NA	TRBV7-8	TRBJ2-7	CASSHTRAYEQYF	TGTGCCAGCAGCCACACTCGGGCCTACGAGCAGTACTTC
NA	NA	TRBV12-3/TRBV12-4	TRBJ1-1	CASRPGTEAFF	TGTGCCTCCCGTCCGGGCACTGAAGCTTTCTTT
NA	NA	TRBV24-1	TRBJ2-2	CATSDQGHTGELFF	TGTGCCACCAGTGACCAGGGGCACACCGGGGAGCTGTTTTTT
TRBD1	few	TRBV18	TRBJ1-2	CASSPGQHYGYTF	TGTGCCAGCTCCCCGGGACAGCACTATGGCTACACCTTC
NA	few	TRBV19	TRBJ1-4	CASRKLEEVTNEKLFF	TGTGCCAGTAGGAAGCTGGAGGAAGTAACTAATGAAAAACTGTTTTTT
NA	NA	TRBV7-2	TRBJ1-2	CASSSYMGGQGGYGYTF	TGTGCCAGCAGCTCTTATATGGGGGGGCAGGGCGGCTATGGCTACACCTTC
TRBD1	NA	TRBV5-4	TRBJ1-2	CASSTRQGYGYTF	TGTGCCAGCAGCACCCGACAGGGCTATGGCTACACCTTC
NA	NA	TRBV19	TRBJ1-2	CASSSGGTNYGYTF	TGTGCCAGTAGTTCTGGCGGGACTAACTATGGCTACACCTTC
NA	once	TRBV6-2/TRBV6-3	TRBJ2-3	CASSWEVRGDTQYF	TGTGCCAGCAGTTGGGAGGTTCGGGGAGATACGCAGTATTTT
NA	NA	TRBV5-1	TRBJ2-7	CASGQAGTHEQYF	TGCGCCAGCGGGCAGGCGGGAACCCACGAGCAGTACTTC
TRBD2	NA	TRBV28	TRBJ2-1	CASRSGTSGNNEQFF	TGTGCCAGCAGATCCGGGACTAGCGGAAACAATGAGCAGTTCTTC